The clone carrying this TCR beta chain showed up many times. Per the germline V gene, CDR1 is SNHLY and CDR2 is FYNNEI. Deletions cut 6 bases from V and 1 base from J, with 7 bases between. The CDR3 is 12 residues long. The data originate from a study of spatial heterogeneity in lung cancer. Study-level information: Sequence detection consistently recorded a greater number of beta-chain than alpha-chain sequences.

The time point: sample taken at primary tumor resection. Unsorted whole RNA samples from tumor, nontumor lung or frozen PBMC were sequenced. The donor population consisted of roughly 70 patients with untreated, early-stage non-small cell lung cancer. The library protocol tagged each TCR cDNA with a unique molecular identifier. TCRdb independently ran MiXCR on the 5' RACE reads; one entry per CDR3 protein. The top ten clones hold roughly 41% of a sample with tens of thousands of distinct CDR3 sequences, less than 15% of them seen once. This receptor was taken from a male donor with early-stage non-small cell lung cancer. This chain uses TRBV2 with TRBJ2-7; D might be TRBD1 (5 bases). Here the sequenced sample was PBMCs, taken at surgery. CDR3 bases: TGTGCCAGCAGACAGGTATCCTACGAGCAGTACTTC. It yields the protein CASRQVSYEQYF.